These T cell receptor beta chains were read from a single sample in a study of cytomegalovirus exposure and HLA in healthy donors. Using immunoSEQ multiplex PCR, the repertoire was profiled, and TCRdb retains in-frame clones only, with some absent. The table shows about 150,000 clones, with around 9.7% occurring only once. The material sequenced was PBMCs. The receptor source for this set is a man in his fifties in good health and CMV-seronegative. Each CDR3 is given without its conserved first and last residue.

v_call	cdr3_length	j_call	cdr3_aa
TRBV15	13	TRBJ1-1	ATSPRLVSGTEAF
TRBV28	13	TRBJ2-2	ASIIGQGRTGELF
TRBV2	16	TRBJ2-5	ASSEAGTSGDGEETQY
TRBV21-1	18	TRBJ2-1	ASSTSQGSGRASTDNEQF
TRBV6-5	9	TRBJ2-1	ASNSRTREF
TRBV18	13	TRBJ2-7	ASSPEASGRYEQY
TRBV15	14	TRBJ1-1	ATSRFPGTGNTEAF
TRBV6-4	14	TRBJ2-7	ASTAPLTEFSYEQY
TRBV6-5	13	TRBJ2-5	ASRNQGLIQETQY
TRBV28	10	TRBJ2-7	ASTAGVQEQY
TRBV27	12	TRBJ2-3	ASGQRGGTDTQY
TRBV19	15	TRBJ1-5	ASSIEAVDYSNQPQH
TRBV6-1	12	TRBJ2-7	ASSGLAGGLEQY
TRBV11-2	16	TRBJ2-7	ASSLPSRGSGGAGEQY
TRBV6-1	14	TRBJ1-5	ASSESYTRRSEPQH
TRBV9	14	TRBJ1-5	ASSVEWGGSNQPQH
TRBV6-1	16	TRBJ1-5	ASSDPDRTGYSNQPQH
TRBV7-3	13	TRBJ2-3	ASSLTGGPTDTQY
TRBV6-1	16	TRBJ1-5	ASSEAGQGIVSGQPQH
TRBV10-3	14	TRBJ2-2	AISQTSGGGTGELF
TRBV2	12	TRBJ1-2	ASKLQGLPYGYT
TRBV7-7	10	TRBJ2-5	AAGVGQETQY
TRBV2	13	TRBJ2-3	ASLRVGGDADTQY
TRBV7-6	13	TRBJ2-2	ASSRSGSNTGELF
TRBV6-5	12	TRBJ2-5	AGSTRLLGETQY
TRBV10-3	13	TRBJ2-3	AISDGDSSTDTQY
TRBV5-4	13	TRBJ2-7	ASSLNRVGSYEQY
TRBV15	14	TRBJ2-7	ATSVRTGLAAYEQY
TRBV6-4	11	TRBJ2-2	ASSIQGTGELF
TRBV25-1	12	TRBJ2-7	ASSATRLNYEQY
TRBV13	14	TRBJ2-7	ASSSPGIAGSYEQY
TRBV5-1	13	TRBJ2-7	ASSPGQGTSYEQY
TRBV7-2	14	TRBJ2-5	ASSSSWAPPQETQY
TRBV7-8	11	TRBJ2-1	ASSTGGGSEQF
TRBV6-5	11	TRBJ2-7	ASSYSPGIEQY
TRBV2	13	TRBJ2-5	ASSEQGAEGETQY
TRBV2	12	TRBJ1-2	ASSAPTRYYGYT
TRBV27	11	TRBJ2-1	ASSLWASDEQF
TRBV20-1	9	TRBJ1-1	SGEANTEAF
TRBV6-5	13	TRBJ2-1	ASSFSGGAYNEQF
TRBV18	13	TRBJ2-2	ASSMQDSNTGELF
TRBV10-2	14	TRBJ2-3	ASRTGVSGRTDTQY